Below are 27 T cell receptor beta chains sequenced from a single sample in a study of monozygotic twins with inflammatory bowel disease. TCRdb processed the 5' RACE reads again and assigns one entry to each CDR3 protein, with no DNA. The sample holds some 150,000 distinct CDR3 sequences. The sequenced material came from blood. The receptors here all came from a human donor with ulcerative colitis or Crohn's disease, or a healthy co-twin of an affected twin (not recorded which).

The chain recombines TRBV20-1 with TRBJ1-4; TCRdb's assignment of TRBD1 cannot be checked, as there is no DNA. This CDR3 region has 15 residues. CDR1 and CDR2 (germline): DFQATT, SNEGSKA (reference sequence). The CDR3 protein is CSATTGEGTNEKLFF.

The gene calls are TRBV20-1 and TRBJ2-1; TCRdb designates TRBD2, a call that cannot be tested without DNA. Germline-derived CDR1 and CDR2 are DFQATT and SNEGSKA (reference sequence). There are 16 residues in the CDR3. CDR3: CSALGLAGSSYNEQFF.

This chain links TRBV6-5 with TRBJ2-3; TCRdb's D call of TRBD2 is untestable without DNA. The CDR3 sequence is 15 residues long. Germline V gene sequence: CDR1 MNHEY, CDR2 SVGAGI. CDR3 residues: CASSYEGAGTDTQYF.

The chain employs TRBV24-1 and TRBJ2-3; as DNA is missing, the TRBD1 call by TCRdb cannot be tested. Germline assignment: CDR1 KGHDR and CDR2 SFDVKD. The length of the CDR3 is 15 residues. CDR3 region: CATSDLTGAGDTQYF.

The chain joins TRBV19 to TRBJ2-1; TCRdb returns TRBD2, unconfirmable since there is no DNA. Per germline, CDR1 LNHDA and CDR2 SQIVND (reference sequence). The CDR3 extends over 14 amino acids. The CDR3 reads CASSILAGGNEQFF.

This chain links TRBV5-1 with TRBJ1-3. Germline values: CDR1 SGHRS, CDR2 YFSETQ. This CDR3 has 15 residues. The CDR3 is CASSRDFNTGNTIYF.

The chain couples TRBV20-1 to TRBJ1-2; TCRdb names TRBD1, which stays unverified in the absence of DNA. CDR3 size: 13 residues. The V gene's germline CDR1 is DFQATT and CDR2 SNEGSKA (reference sequence). The CDR3 sequence is CSARRQQGHGYTF.

The chain uses TRBV3-1 and TRBJ1-2; TCRdb selects TRBD1, and the lack of DNA leaves this call unchecked. Per the germline V gene, CDR1 is LGHDT and CDR2 is YNNKEL (reference sequence). The CDR3 extends over 14 amino acids. CDR3 protein: CASSQPDRPVGYTF.

The chain joins TRBV5-1 to TRBJ1-1; checking the TCRdb D call of TRBD1 is not possible without DNA. Germline V gene data show CDR1 as SGHRS and CDR2 as YFSETQ. The CDR3 length is 15 residues. CDR3 region: CASSLGLTRGGEAFF.

The chain has TRBV5-4 and TRBJ2-5; TCRdb's D call, TRBD1, is unchecked because there is no DNA. CDR3 length: 16 amino acids. From germline, CDR1 is SGHNT and CDR2 YYREEE (reference sequence). CDR3 in amino acids: CASSLAGTGSRETQYF.

This rearrangement joins TRBV6-5 to TRBJ1-5; TCRdb names TRBD1, which stays unverified in the absence of DNA. Germline V gene lookup returns CDR1 MNHEY and CDR2 SVGAGI. The CDR3 has 13 residues. This CDR3 reads CASSYTGGQPQHF.

The chain combines TRBV11-3 with TRBJ2-5; TCRdb's D call of TRBD1 is untestable without DNA. This CDR3 comprises 14 residues. Germline V gene data show CDR1 as SGHNT and CDR2 as YENEEA. The CDR3 sequence: CASSPTGVSETQYF.

The chain recombines TRBV5-6 with TRBJ2-7; the TCRdb D gene call, TRBD2, has no DNA to confirm it. The CDR3 length is 12 residues. Germline-derived CDR1 and CDR2 are SGHDT and YYEEEE. CDR3 sequence reads: CASSSLVMEQYF.

The chain links TRBV20-1 to TRBJ2-7; TCRdb indicates TRBD2, and absent DNA this call remains unverified. This CDR3 is 12 amino acids long. CDR1 is DFQATT, CDR2 SNEGSKA, per germline (reference sequence). CDR3: CSANKREFEQYF.

The J gene is TRBJ2-7, the V gene TRBV5-1; TCRdb outputs TRBD2, but without DNA this stays unchecked. Germline loops: CDR1 SGHRS, CDR2 YFSETQ. CDR3 length: 15 residues. Here the CDR3 reads CASSLVEVATYEQYF.

This chain joins TRBV5-1 and TRBJ2-3; TCRdb designates TRBD1, a call that cannot be tested without DNA. This CDR3 comprises 15 residues. Per the germline V gene, CDR1 is SGHRS and CDR2 is YFSETQ. This CDR3 is CASSLVGQGDDTQYF.

The chain uses TRBV7-9 and TRBJ1-6. The CDR3 loop spans 14 amino acids. CDR1 is SEHNR and CDR2 is FQNEAQ in the germline V gene (reference sequence). The CDR3 sequence is CASSWDTYNSPLHF.

The V call is TRBV30, the J call TRBJ1-3. The CDR3 has 14 amino acids. CDR1 and CDR2 (germline): GTSNPN, SVGIG (reference sequence). CDR3 in amino acids: CAWSLDRSGNTIYF.

V and J are TRBV7-9 and TRBJ2-7; checking the TCRdb D call of TRBD1 is not possible without DNA. CDR1 is SEHNR, CDR2 FQNEAQ, per germline (reference sequence). The CDR3 has 13 amino acids. This CDR3 reads CASRITGDYEQYF.

The chain is built from TRBV7-2 and TRBJ2-3; the TCRdb D gene call, TRBD2, has no DNA to confirm it. This CDR3 is built from 15 residues. The germline V gene has CDR1 SGHTA and CDR2 FQGNSA. CDR3 in amino acids: CASSPETSGADTQYF.

The CDR3 reads CASSQDFERPGYGYTF. The gene calls are TRBV3-1 and TRBJ1-2; TCRdb selects TRBD1, and the lack of DNA leaves this call unchecked. The CDR3 runs 16 residues. Germline-derived CDR1 and CDR2 are LGHDT and YNNKEL (reference sequence). The full variable domain, with the rest looked up from reference TRBV3-1 and TRBJ1-2, is DTAVSQTPKYLVTQMGNDKSIKCEQNLGHDTMYWYKQDSKKFLKIMFSYNNKELIINETVPNRFSPKSPDKAHLNLHINSLELGDSAVYFCASSQDFERPGYGYTFGSGTRLTVV.

The CDR3 is CAWSDGVNQNIQYF. The rearrangement links TRBV30 to TRBJ2-4. The CDR3 has 14 amino acids. CDR1 and CDR2 from the germline V gene are GTSNPN and SVGIG (reference sequence).

V and J are TRBV7-2 and TRBJ1-1; the TRBD1 assignment by TCRdb is unverifiable without DNA. Germline CDR1 is SGHTA and CDR2 is FQGNSA. The CDR3 contains 17 residues. The CDR3 spells CASSIPLRGYENTEAFF.

The gene calls are TRBV6-5 and TRBJ2-7. The V gene's germline CDR1 is MNHEY and CDR2 SVGAGI. This CDR3 region has 11 residues. The CDR3 reads CASSWMSEQYF.

The chain combines TRBV2 with TRBJ2-2; the D call from TCRdb, TRBD2, cannot be confirmed without DNA. Germline CDR1 and CDR2: SNHLY and FYNNEI. The CDR3 length is 16 residues. This CDR3 reads CALSPEGLAATGELFF. Full variable domain (outside the CDR3, taken from reference TRBV2 and TRBJ2-2): EPEVTQTPSHQVTQMGQEVILRCVPISNHLYFYWYRQILGQKVEFLVSFYNNEISEKSEIFDDQFSVERPDGSNFTLKIRSTKLEDSAMYFCALSPEGLAATGELFFGEGSRLTVL.

The chain couples TRBV20-1 to TRBJ2-2; lacking DNA, the TRBD1 call made by TCRdb goes unchecked. Germline CDR1 and CDR2: DFQATT and SNEGSKA (reference sequence). The CDR3 is 16 amino acids. The CDR3 is CSARPGGQAYTGELFF.

The J gene is TRBJ1-5, the V gene TRBV20-1. CDR1 is DFQATT and CDR2 is SNEGSKA in the germline V gene (reference sequence). The CDR3 has 14 amino acids. The CDR3 protein is CSARDPPGMQPQHF.